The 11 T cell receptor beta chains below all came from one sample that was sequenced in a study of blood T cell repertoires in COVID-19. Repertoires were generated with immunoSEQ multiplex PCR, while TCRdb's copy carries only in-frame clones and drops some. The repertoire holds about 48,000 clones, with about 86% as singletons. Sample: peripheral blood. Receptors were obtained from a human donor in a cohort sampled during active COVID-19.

CDR3 amino acids: CAWSPGTGSDGYTF. CDR3 nucleotide sequence: TGTGCCTGGAGTCCCGGGACAGGATCCGATGGCTACACCTTC. V is TRBV30 and J is TRBJ1-2; the match to TRBD1 covers 8 bases. This CDR3 has 14 residues. Trimming removed 2 bases from V and 6 bases from J; junction bases left unmatched: 8. Germline values: CDR1 GTSNPN, CDR2 SVGIG (reference sequence).

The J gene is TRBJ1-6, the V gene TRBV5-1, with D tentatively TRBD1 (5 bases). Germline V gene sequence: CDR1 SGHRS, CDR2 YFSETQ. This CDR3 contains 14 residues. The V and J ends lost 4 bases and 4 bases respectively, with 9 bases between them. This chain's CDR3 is CASSTGEYNSPLHF. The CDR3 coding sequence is TGCGCCAGCAGCACGGGGGAGTATAATTCACCCCTCCACTTT.

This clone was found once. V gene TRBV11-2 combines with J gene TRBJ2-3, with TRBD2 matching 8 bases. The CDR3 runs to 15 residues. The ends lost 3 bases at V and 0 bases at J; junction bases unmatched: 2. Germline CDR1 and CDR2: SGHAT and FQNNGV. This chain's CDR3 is CASSFGLASTDTQYF. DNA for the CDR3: TGTGCCAGCAGCTTCGGACTAGCCAGCACAGATACGCAGTATTTT.

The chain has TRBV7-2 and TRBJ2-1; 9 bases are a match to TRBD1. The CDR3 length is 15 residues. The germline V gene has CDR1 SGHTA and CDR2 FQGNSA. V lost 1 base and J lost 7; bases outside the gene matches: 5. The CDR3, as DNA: TGTGCCAGCAGCTTAGACAGGGACAGGGTAAATGAGCAGTTCTTC. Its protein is CASSLDRDRVNEQFF.

CDR3 sequence: CASRQGILINYGYTF. The CDR3 DNA reads TGTGCCAGCAGGCAGGGGATCCTTATTAACTATGGCTACACCTTC. The chain has TRBV6-5 and TRBJ1-2, with a tentative D call TRBD1 (6 bases). Per the germline V gene, CDR1 is MNHEY and CDR2 is SVGAGI. This CDR3 contains 15 residues. Trimming took 6 bases from V and 1 from J, leaving 15 bases between them.

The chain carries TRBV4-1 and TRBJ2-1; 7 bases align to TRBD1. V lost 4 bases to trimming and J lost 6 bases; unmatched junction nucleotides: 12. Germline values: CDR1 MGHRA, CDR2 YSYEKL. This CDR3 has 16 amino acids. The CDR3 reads CASSLSQGVSGNEQFF. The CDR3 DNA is TGCGCCAGCAGCCTCAGTCAGGGGGTCTCAGGCAATGAGCAGTTCTTC.

This chain's CDR3 is CASSLSSGVTGELFF. The DNA of the CDR3 is TGCGCCAGCAGCTTATCTTCAGGGGTAACCGGGGAGCTGTTTTTT. This rearrangement joins TRBV5-1 to TRBJ2-2; D is possibly TRBD1 (6 bases). The V gene's germline CDR1 is SGHRS and CDR2 YFSETQ. The CDR3 spans 15 residues. V lost 2 bases to trimming and J lost 5 bases, with 13 bases between them.

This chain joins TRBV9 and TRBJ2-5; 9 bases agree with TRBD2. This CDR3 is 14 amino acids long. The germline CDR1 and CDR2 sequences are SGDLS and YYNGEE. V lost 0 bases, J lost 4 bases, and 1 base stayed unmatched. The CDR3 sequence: CASSVGGGGETQYF. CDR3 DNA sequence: TGTGCCAGCAGCGTAGGCGGGGGGGGAGAGACCCAGTACTTC.

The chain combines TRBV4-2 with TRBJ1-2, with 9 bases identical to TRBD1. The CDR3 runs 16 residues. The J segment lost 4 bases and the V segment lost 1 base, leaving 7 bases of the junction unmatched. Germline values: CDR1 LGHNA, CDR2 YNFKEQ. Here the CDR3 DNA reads TGTGCCAGCAGCCAAGGGTCCGGGACAGGGAGCTATGGCTACACCTTC. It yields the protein CASSQGSGTGSYGYTF.

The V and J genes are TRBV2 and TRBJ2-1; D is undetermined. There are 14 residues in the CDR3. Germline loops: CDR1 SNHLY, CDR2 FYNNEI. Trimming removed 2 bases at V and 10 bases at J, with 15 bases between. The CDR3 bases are TGTGCCAGCAGTGAACCGGTGGCAGGTCGGGAGCAGTTCTTC. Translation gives CASSEPVAGREQFF.

The CDR3 loop is CASSHTGGGTANQPQHF. For the CDR3, the DNA is TGCGCCAGCAGTCATACCGGGGGGGGGACCGCAAATCAGCCCCAGCATTTT. The chain joins TRBV23-1 to TRBJ1-5; the D gene is possibly TRBD1 (5 bases). TRBV23-1 counts as an open reading frame of uncertain function. V lost 3 bases, J lost 4 bases, and 19 bases lay in between. The CDR3 loop spans 17 amino acids.